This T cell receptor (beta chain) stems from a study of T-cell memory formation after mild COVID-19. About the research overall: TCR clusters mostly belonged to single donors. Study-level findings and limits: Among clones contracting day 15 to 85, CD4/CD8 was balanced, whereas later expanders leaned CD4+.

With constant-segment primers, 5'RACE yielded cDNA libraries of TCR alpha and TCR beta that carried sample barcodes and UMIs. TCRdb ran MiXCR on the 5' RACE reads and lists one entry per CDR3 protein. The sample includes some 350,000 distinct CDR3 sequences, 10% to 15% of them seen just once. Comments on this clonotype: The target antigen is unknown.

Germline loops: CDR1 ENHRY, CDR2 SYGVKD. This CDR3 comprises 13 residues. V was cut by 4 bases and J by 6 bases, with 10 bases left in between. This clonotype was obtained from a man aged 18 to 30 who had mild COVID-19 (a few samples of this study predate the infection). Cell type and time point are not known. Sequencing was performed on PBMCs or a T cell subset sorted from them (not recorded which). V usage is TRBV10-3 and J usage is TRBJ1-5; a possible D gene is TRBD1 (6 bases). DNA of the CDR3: TGTGCCATCAGTGGGGGGCGCGGTCAGCCCCAGCATTTT. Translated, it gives CAISGGRGQPQHF.